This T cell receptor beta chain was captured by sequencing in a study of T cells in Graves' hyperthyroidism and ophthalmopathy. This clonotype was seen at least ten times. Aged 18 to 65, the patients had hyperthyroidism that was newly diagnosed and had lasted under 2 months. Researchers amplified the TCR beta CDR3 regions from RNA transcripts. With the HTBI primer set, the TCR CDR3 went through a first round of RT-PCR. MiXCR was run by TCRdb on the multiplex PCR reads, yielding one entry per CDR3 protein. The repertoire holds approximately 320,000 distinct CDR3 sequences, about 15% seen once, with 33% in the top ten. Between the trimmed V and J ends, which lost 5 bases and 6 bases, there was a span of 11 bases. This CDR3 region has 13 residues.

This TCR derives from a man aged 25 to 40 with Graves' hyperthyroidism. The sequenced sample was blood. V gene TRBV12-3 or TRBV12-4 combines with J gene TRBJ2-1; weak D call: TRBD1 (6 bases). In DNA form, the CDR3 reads TGTGCCAGCAGTAACGGACAGCGCAATGAGCAGTTCTTC. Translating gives CASSNGQRNEQFF.